Below are 28 T cell receptor beta chains sequenced from a single sample in a study of blood T cells in healthy people across ages. With a J-beta primer mix and a sample-barcoded 5' primer, a second PCR ran about 6 to 11 cycles. TCRdb passed the 5' RACE reads through MiXCR, listing each CDR3 protein once. The sample includes roughly 650,000 distinct CDR3 sequences, approximately 29% of them seen just once. The specimen was blood. Receptor source: a woman of 80 years or more in good health.

In this sample, this clonotype turned up many times. This chain joins TRBV6-1 and TRBJ1-2; no clear D gene. The CDR3 runs 13 residues. V was clipped by 9 bases and J by 3 bases, with 14 bases between them. The V gene's germline CDR1 is MNHNS and CDR2 SASEGT. The CDR3 reads CASNRGRDYGYTF. The CDR3 DNA follows: TGTGCCAGTAACCGTGGACGGGACTATGGCTACACCTTC.

The table lists this clonotype with many counts. The CDR3 sequence is CSAREGLAGRLLEETQYF. CDR3 DNA sequence: TGCAGTGCTAGAGAAGGGCTAGCGGGGCGCTTATTAGAAGAGACCCAGTACTTC. This chain joins TRBV20-1 and TRBJ2-5, with 9 nucleotides matching TRBD2. The germline gives CDR1 DFQATT, CDR2 SNEGSKA (reference sequence). The junction had 14 bases not matched to a gene; V was cut back by 0 bases and J by 3 bases. The CDR3 is 18 residues long.

V and J are TRBV11-2 and TRBJ1-4; 8 bases match TRBD1. The junction had 2 bases not matched to a gene; V was cut back by 5 bases and J by 0 bases. The CDR3 totals 15 residues. Germline CDR1 reads SGHAT; CDR2 reads FQNNGV. The CDR3 region has the DNA TGTGCCAGCAGCGCGGACAGGGCAACTAATGAAAAACTGTTTTTT. Its protein is CASSADRATNEKLFF.

This clonotype appeared many times. In DNA form, the CDR3 reads TGTGCCAGCAGCGTAGCAGGGGCCTACACCTTC. Translating gives CASSVAGAYTF. This chain uses TRBV9 with TRBJ1-2; perhaps TRBD1 as D (6 bases). This CDR3 is 11 amino acids long. Germline V CDR1 and CDR2: SGDLS, YYNGEE. V was clipped by 0 bases and J by 10 bases, with 7 bases between them.

Comment on this clonotype: Being one base from a much bigger clone, this may be a read error. The V call is TRBV29-1, the J call TRBJ2-7; D uncertain. The J call may be wrong; the DNA end is better matched by TRBJ2-5. CDR1 SQVTM and CDR2 ANQGSEA come from the germline V gene. The CDR3 sequence is 14 residues long. The CDR3 is CSVEDRSLKGTQYF. CDR3 DNA sequence: TGCAGCGTTGAAGATCGGAGCCTCAAAGGGACCCAGTACTTC.

This clonotype appeared many times. V usage is TRBV28 and J usage is TRBJ2-6; 7 nucleotides align to TRBD1. There are 19 residues in the CDR3. The germline CDR1 and CDR2 sequences are MDHEN and SYDVKM. V lost 7 bases and J lost 1; bases outside the gene matches: 16. The CDR3 protein is CASTTNPWTGSSGANVLTF. As DNA, the CDR3 is TGTGCCAGCACCACGAACCCCTGGACAGGCAGTTCTGGGGCCAACGTCCTGACTTTC.

A single count supports this clonotype. The J gene is TRBJ2-1, the V gene TRBV9, with TRBD2 matching over 12 bases. The CDR3 extends over 15 amino acids. The trim removed 3 bases at V and 7 bases at J, leaving 5 bases unmatched. Germline V lookup: CDR1 SGDLS, CDR2 YYNGEE. The CDR3 coding sequence is TGTGCCAGCAGCGCCCCTAGCGGGGGGGCGAATGAGCAGTTCTTC. Translated: CASSAPSGGANEQFF.

The table lists this clonotype with many counts. The genes are TRBV12-3 or TRBV12-4 and TRBJ1-1; 7 bases are a match to TRBD1. Trimming cost V 5 bases and J 4 bases; bases outside gene matches: 10. This CDR3 region has 15 residues. CDR3 bases: TGTGCCAGCAGTCCCCCCGACAGGGCTGGCACTGAAGCTTTCTTT. Amino acids: CASSPPDRAGTEAFF.

This clonotype was observed many times. The chain couples TRBV20-1 to TRBJ1-2; the D is unclear. This CDR3 is 14 amino acids long. Germline V lookup: CDR1 DFQATT, CDR2 SNEGSKA (reference sequence). The CDR3 DNA follows: TGCAGCACAACTGGCCCTGGAGGTTACTATGGCTACACCTTC. Protein: CSTTGPGGYYGYTF.

The chain employs TRBV28 and TRBJ1-1, with D uncertain. The CDR3 totals 14 residues. CDR1 MDHEN and CDR2 SYDVKM come from the germline V gene. V dropped 9 bases and J dropped 0 bases, with 14 bases sitting between them. The CDR3 is CASLSPYMNTEAFF. DNA for the CDR3: TGTGCCAGTCTGTCGCCTTACATGAACACTGAAGCTTTCTTT.

The sample holds a few counts of this clonotype. J is TRBJ2-6 and V is TRBV14; no reliable D call. V was clipped by 7 bases and J by 2 bases, with 9 bases between them. The CDR3 spans 14 residues. CDR1 SGHDN and CDR2 FVKESK come from the germline V gene. The CDR3 sequence is CASNGDPGANVLTF. Written as DNA, the CDR3 is TGTGCCAGCAATGGGGATCCTGGGGCCAACGTCCTGACTTTC.

At least ten counts were recorded for this clonotype. J is TRBJ2-1 and V is TRBV7-9; 7 nucleotides agree with TRBD1. The CDR3 runs to 13 residues. The germline V gene has CDR1 SEHNR and CDR2 FQNEAQ (reference sequence). After removal of 1 base from V and 12 bases from J, the junction contained 6 bases not matched to a gene. Here the CDR3 reads CASSLEGDRRQFF. The CDR3 DNA reads as TGTGCCAGCAGCTTAGAGGGGGACAGACGGCAGTTCTTC.

Concerning this clonotype: A much more abundant neighbour one base away suggests this may be a read error. The rearrangement uses TRBV27 and TRBJ2-3; D might be TRBD2 (6 bases). V lost 0 bases and J lost 4, with 14 bases in between. Germline V gene data show CDR1 as MNHEY and CDR2 as SMNVEV (reference sequence). There are 16 residues in the CDR3. CDR3 nucleotide sequence: TGTGCCAGCAGTTTATCTTGGGTCGCTAGCGCAGATACGCAGTATTTT. Protein sequence: CASSLSWVASADTQYF.

This chain connects TRBV7-6 to TRBJ2-7; 8 bases agree with TRBD2. V was clipped by 4 bases and J by 5 bases; unmatched bases: 10. The germline V gene encodes CDR1 SGHVS and CDR2 FNYEAQ. The CDR3 extends over 15 amino acids. CDR3 sequence reads: CASSSGLAAWDEQYF. As DNA, the CDR3 is TGTGCCAGCAGCTCCGGACTAGCCGCCTGGGACGAGCAGTACTTC.

This clonotype was seen many times. This chain connects TRBV5-1 to TRBJ1-1, with D possibly TRBD1 on 6 matching bases. Germline V lookup: CDR1 SGHRS, CDR2 YFSETQ. CDR3 length equals 14 residues. V lost 4 bases, J lost 7 bases, and 17 bases lay in between. The CDR3 DNA is TGCGCCAGCAGCCAAACGACAGGTCGTGGTGAAGCTTTCTTT. Translating it yields CASSQTTGRGEAFF.

Notes on this clonotype: A much larger clone lies one base from this, so it may be a read error. The conserved closing phenylalanine or tryptophan is absent in this CDR3, likely reflecting a read error. The V and J genes are TRBV3-1 and TRBJ1-1, with D tentatively TRBD1 (5 bases). Trimming removed 3 bases from V and 1 base from J, with 9 bases in between. Per germline, CDR1 LGHDT and CDR2 YNNKEL (reference sequence). The CDR3 consists of 14 residues. The chain's CDR3 is CASSHGGRNTEAFL. The DNA of the CDR3 is TGTGCCAGCAGCCATGGGGGACGGAACACTGAAGCTTTCTTA.

V usage is TRBV7-9 and J usage is TRBJ1-2; D gene unclear. CDR3 length: 15 residues. Trimming took off 7 bases at V and 4 bases at J, with 19 bases between the two ends. Germline V gene sequence: CDR1 SEHNR, CDR2 FQNEAQ (reference sequence). DNA for the CDR3: TGTGCCAGCACCGACGTATATAGGGAGGGCTATGGCTACACCTTC. Residues: CASTDVYREGYGYTF.

The CDR3 DNA is TGTGCCAGTAGTATGGGACAGGGGGTTACGTATGAGCAGTTCTTC. It codes for CASSMGQGVTYEQFF. The V call is TRBV19, the J call TRBJ2-1, with 11 nucleotides matching TRBD1. CDR1 LNHDA and CDR2 SQIVND come from the germline V gene (reference sequence). V shed 3 bases and J 8 bases; nucleotides not matched to a gene: 6. There are 15 residues in the CDR3.

This clonotype was seen repeatedly, ten times or more. The chain has TRBV5-1 and TRBJ2-7; 10 bases map to TRBD2. This CDR3 has 15 residues. Losses at the gene ends were 1 base for V and 2 bases for J; bases not matched to a gene: 3. Germline assignment: CDR1 SGHRS and CDR2 YFSETQ. The chain's CDR3 is CASSLSGGATYEQYF. The CDR3 DNA follows: TGCGCCAGCAGCTTGAGCGGGGGGGCTACCTACGAGCAGTACTTC. The full variable domain, with the rest looked up from reference TRBV5-1 and TRBJ2-7, is KAGVTQTPRYLIKTRGQQVTLSCSPISGHRSVSWYQQTPGQGLQFLFEYFSETQRNKGNFPGRFSGRQFSNSRSEMNVSTLELGDSALYLCASSLSGGATYEQYFGPGTRLTVT.

In the case of this clonotype: Being one base from a much bigger clone, this may be a read error. The chain links TRBV20-1 to TRBJ2-1, with unresolved D. The J call may be in error: the DNA end matches TRBJ2-7 better. The germline V gene has CDR1 DFQATT and CDR2 SNEGSKA (reference sequence). The CDR3 has 14 amino acids. The CDR3 nucleotides read TGCAGTTCCGTTTCGGGCAGCTCCTACAATGAGCAGTACTTC. This codes for CSSVSGSSYNEQYF.

This clonotype was seen repeatedly, ten times or more. The V gene is TRBV11-2, the J gene TRBJ2-5; D gene ambiguous. Trimming left V 1 base short and J 2 bases short, with 11 bases between. Germline V gene lookup returns CDR1 SGHAT and CDR2 FQNNGV. The CDR3 consists of 15 residues. In DNA form, the CDR3 reads TGTGCCAGCAGCTTAGGTACAAGGTTTCAAGAGACCCAGTACTTC. Translating gives CASSLGTRFQETQYF. The full variable domain, its missing parts supplied by reference TRBV11-2 and TRBJ2-5, is EAGVAQSPRYKIIEKRQSVAFWCNPISGHATLYWYQQILGQGPKLLIQFQNNGVVDDSQLPKDRFSAERLKGVDSTLKIQPAKLEDSAVYLCASSLGTRFQETQYFGPGTRLLVL.

This clonotype showed up many times. J is TRBJ1-4 and V is TRBV10-3, with 7 bases matching TRBD1. The CDR3 runs 12 residues. V dropped 6 bases and J dropped 6; count of bases not matched to a gene: 1. Germline assignment: CDR1 ENHRY and CDR2 SYGVKD. The CDR3 reads CAISGTDEKLFF. The CDR3 DNA is TGTGCCATCAGCGGGACAGATGAAAAACTGTTTTTT.

This clonotype was observed many times. V is TRBV4-1 and J is TRBJ2-6; no clear D. The CDR3 loop spans 16 amino acids. Trimming stripped 1 base from V and 1 base from J, with 8 bases between. CDR1 and CDR2 from the germline V gene are MGHRA and YSYEKL. CDR3 DNA sequence: TGCGCCAGCAGCCAAGCTCTGGGTTCTGGGGCCAACGTCCTGACTTTC. Translated, it gives CASSQALGSGANVLTF.

On this clonotype: This may be a read error, as it is one base from a much larger clone. The chain has TRBV28 and TRBJ2-3; TRBD2 aligns across 13 bases. Germline V gene sequence: CDR1 MDHEN, CDR2 SYDVKM. This CDR3 comprises 17 residues. J gave up 2 bases and V 10 bases, and 12 bases lay outside the gene matches. CDR3 bases: TGTGCCAACAGCGTCCCGGGACTAGCGGGGATCACAGATACGCAGTATTTT. Its protein product is CANSVPGLAGITDTQYF.

Many counts were recorded for this clonotype. The chain joins TRBV7-8 to TRBJ2-6, with 7 bases aligning to TRBD1. In germline, CDR1 is SGHVS, CDR2 FQNEAQ. The V and J ends lost 5 bases and 0 bases, in that order; junction bases with no gene match: 4. This CDR3 is 16 amino acids long. This CDR3 reads CASSVDRSSGANVLTF. The CDR3 region has the DNA TGTGCCAGCAGCGTGGACAGGAGCTCTGGGGCCAACGTCCTGACTTTC.

Remarks on this clonotype: The conserved final phenylalanine or tryptophan is absent from the CDR3, which likely points to a read error. The J gene is TRBJ2-7, the V gene TRBV5-1, with 11 bases matching TRBD2. V was pared by 1 base and J by 3 bases, with 0 bases of the junction left unmatched. Germline assignment: CDR1 SGHRS and CDR2 YFSETQ. The CDR3 totals 14 residues. The CDR3 region is CASSLTSGGYEQYK. The CDR3 DNA follows: TGCGCCAGCAGCTTGACTAGCGGGGGCTACGAGCAGTACAAA.

In regard to this clonotype: A much larger clone sits a single nucleotide away, making a read error possible. The missing conserved phenylalanine or tryptophan at the end of this CDR3 makes a read error likely. This rearrangement joins TRBV6-6 to TRBJ1-2; no clear D. V lost 5 bases and J lost 6, with 19 bases in between. Germline V gene sequence: CDR1 MNHNY, CDR2 SVGAGI (reference sequence). This CDR3 is built from 15 residues. CDR3 protein: CASSDLPRATNGYTV. The CDR3 nucleotides are TGTGCCAGCAGTGACCTTCCTAGAGCAACTAATGGCTACACCGTC.

This clonotype was seen many times. The rearrangement joins TRBV11-2 to TRBJ2-5; a weak D match, TRBD2 (5 bases). The CDR3 is 17 amino acids. Germline CDR1 SGHAT, CDR2 FQNNGV. With 1 base removed from V and 2 bases from J, the gap between germline ends came to 17 bases. CDR3 amino acids: CASSLGHLRVGQETQYF. As DNA, the CDR3 is TGTGCCAGCAGCTTAGGGCACTTGCGGGTAGGGCAAGAGACCCAGTACTTC.